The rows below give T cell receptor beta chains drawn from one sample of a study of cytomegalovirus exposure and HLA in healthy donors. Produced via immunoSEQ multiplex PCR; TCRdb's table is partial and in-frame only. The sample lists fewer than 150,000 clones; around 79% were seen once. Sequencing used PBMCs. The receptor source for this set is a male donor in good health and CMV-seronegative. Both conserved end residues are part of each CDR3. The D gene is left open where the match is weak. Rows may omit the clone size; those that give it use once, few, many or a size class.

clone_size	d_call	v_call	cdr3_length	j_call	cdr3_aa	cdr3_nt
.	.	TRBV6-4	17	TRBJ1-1	CASSDPVDSNMNTEAFF	TGTGCCAGCAGTGACCCCGTAGACAGTAATATGAACACTGAAGCTTTCTTT
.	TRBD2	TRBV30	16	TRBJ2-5	CAWSVLLAGYQETQYF	TGTGCCTGGAGTGTACTACTAGCGGGTTACCAAGAGACCCAGTACTTC
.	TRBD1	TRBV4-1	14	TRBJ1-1	CASSQDRGNTEAFF	TGCGCCAGCAGCCAGGACAGGGGGAACACTGAAGCTTTCTTT
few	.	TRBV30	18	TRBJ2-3	CAWSPNSGRVGSTDTQYF	TGTGCCTGGAGCCCCAATTCCGGGAGAGTCGGGAGCACAGATACGCAGTATTTT
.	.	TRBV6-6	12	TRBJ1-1	CAVGGNSYEAFF	TGTGCCGTCGGGGGGAATTCTTATGAAGCTTTCTTT
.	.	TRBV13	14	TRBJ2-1	CASSAQISYNEQFF	TGTGCCAGCAGCGCTCAGATCTCCTACAATGAGCAGTTCTTC
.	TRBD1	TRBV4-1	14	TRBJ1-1	CASSQTGTVTEAFF	TGCGCCAGCAGCCAGACCGGGACAGTTACTGAAGCTTTCTTT
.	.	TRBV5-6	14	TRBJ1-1	CASSLAGMNTEAFF	TGTGCCAGCAGCTTAGCGGGCATGAACACTGAAGCTTTCTTT
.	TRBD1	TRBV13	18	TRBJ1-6	CASSLDSILGTGDAPLHF	TGTGCCAGCAGCCTCGACTCCATCTTGGGGACAGGGGATGCACCCCTCCACTTT
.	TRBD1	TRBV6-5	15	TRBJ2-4	CASSTTQPGGNIQYF	TGTGCCAGCAGCACTACCCAGCCAGGGGGAAACATTCAGTACTTC
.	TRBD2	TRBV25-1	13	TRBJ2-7	CARLLARTYEQYF	TGTGCCAGGCTACTAGCGCGGACCTACGAGCAGTACTTC
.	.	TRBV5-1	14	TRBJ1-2	CASTVPLQGEGYTF	TGCGCCAGCACCGTACCGCTACAGGGAGAGGGCTACACCTTC
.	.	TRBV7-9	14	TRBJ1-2	CASTLGGSNYGYTF	TGTGCCAGCACCCTGGGGGGGTCTAACTATGGCTACACCTTC
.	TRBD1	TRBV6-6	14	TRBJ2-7	CASSYWDRDHEQYF	TGTGCCAGCAGTTACTGGGACAGGGACCACGAGCAGTACTTC
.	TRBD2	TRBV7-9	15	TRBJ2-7	CASSPNLGTSHGQYF	TGTGCCAGCAGCCCGAACTTAGGGACTAGTCATGGGCAGTACTTC